The 13 T cell receptor beta chains below come from one sample, sequenced in a study of shared clonotypes between healthy human individuals. Naive CD8 populations comprised CD45RO-negative cells positively selected for CCR7, excluding terminally differentiated effector memory CD45RA+ cells. Assay used: immunoSEQ multiplex PCR; TCRdb lists only in-frame clones, some missing. The sample records hundreds of thousands of clones, roughly 95% being singletons. Sequencing was done on a sample of naive CD8+ T cells sorted from blood. These receptor sequences come from a woman in her twenties or thirties in good health.

The rearrangement links TRBV6-1 to TRBJ1-5; the D is unclear. CDR3 length: 11 amino acids. Deletions cut 4 bases from V and 6 bases from J, with 4 bases between. Germline lookup yields CDR1 MNHNS and CDR2 SASEGT. The CDR3 DNA reads as TGTGCCAGCAGTGGGGCTCAGCCCCAGCATTTT. It encodes CASSGAQPQHF.

The chain uses TRBV7-9 and TRBJ2-1, with D maybe TRBD2 (6 bases). The CDR3 is made up of 14 amino acids. Germline V gene lookup returns CDR1 SEHNR and CDR2 FQNEAQ (reference sequence). Trimming shortened V by 3 bases and J by 6 bases, and 12 bases separated the two germline ends. CDR3 sequence reads: CASSFVRGINEQFF. In DNA form, the CDR3 reads TGTGCCAGCAGCTTCGTCCGGGGGATCAATGAGCAGTTCTTC.

V and J are TRBV7-9 and TRBJ1-5; tentative D call: TRBD1 (6 bases). CDR3 length: 16 residues. Trimming took off 2 bases at V and 5 bases at J, with 16 bases between the two ends. Germline V gene sequence: CDR1 SEHNR, CDR2 FQNEAQ (reference sequence). CDR3 nucleotide sequence: TGTGCCAGCAGCTTATCAAGGGGGACAAGTGATCAGCCCCAGCATTTT. This gives the protein CASSLSRGTSDQPQHF.

V and J are TRBV7-9 and TRBJ1-5, with 7 nucleotides matching TRBD1. The CDR3 is made up of 14 amino acids. V dropped 2 bases and J dropped 6; count of bases not matched to a gene: 4. The V gene's germline CDR1 is SEHNR and CDR2 FQNEAQ (reference sequence). Here the CDR3 reads CASSLTGVGQPQHF. CDR3 DNA sequence: TGTGCCAGCAGCTTAACAGGGGTCGGTCAGCCCCAGCATTTT. Drawing the rest from reference TRBV7-9 and TRBJ1-5, the complete variable domain is DTGVSQNPRHKITKRGQNVTFRCDPISEHNRLYWYRQTLGQGPEFLTYFQNEAQLEKSRLLSDRFSAERPKGSFSTLEIQRTEQGDSAMYLCASSLTGVGQPQHFGDGTRLSIL.

The rearrangement joins TRBV27 to TRBJ2-5; TRBD2 agrees at 10 bases. The J call is doubtful: the DNA matches TRBJ2-7 better. Germline V lookup: CDR1 MNHEY, CDR2 SMNVEV (reference sequence). The CDR3 runs to 14 residues. The DNA for the CDR3 is TGTGCCAGCAGATGGGGGACTAGCGTCTACGAGCAGTACTTC. It is translated as CASRWGTSVYEQYF.

The chain links TRBV6-6 to TRBJ2-5; no definite D call. The J call could be wrong; TRBJ2-7 is a better fit for the DNA end. The length of the CDR3 is 13 residues. In germline, CDR1 is MNHNY, CDR2 SVGAGI (reference sequence). The CDR3 region has the DNA TGTGCCAGCAGTTACCTCCTTGGGGACGAGCAGTACTTC. It codes for CASSYLLGDEQYF.

J is TRBJ1-1 and V is TRBV7-9; TRBD1 matches at 9 bases. J gave up 3 bases and V 4 bases, and 6 bases lay outside the gene matches. CDR3 length: 15 amino acids. Germline lookup yields CDR1 SEHNR and CDR2 FQNEAQ (reference sequence). This CDR3 is CASSSYRGLDTEAFF. Here the CDR3 DNA reads TGTGCCAGCAGCTCGTACAGGGGGCTCGACACTGAAGCTTTCTTT.

V gene TRBV28 combines with J gene TRBJ2-7; 8 bases match TRBD2. The junction had 11 bases not matched to a gene; V was cut back by 6 bases and J by 4 bases. This CDR3 has 15 amino acids. Germline V CDR1 and CDR2: MDHEN, SYDVKM. CDR3 sequence (DNA): TGTGCCAGCAGCGGGAGGGGTTCCAGAGGGTACGAGCAGTACTTC. It codes for CASSGRGSRGYEQYF.

V gene TRBV18 combines with J gene TRBJ2-3; D is perhaps TRBD1 or TRBD2 (5 bases each). The CDR3 runs 16 residues. V lost 0 bases and J lost 5, with 15 bases in between. The germline gives CDR1 KGHSH, CDR2 LQKENI. The CDR3 here is CASSPPGQGRGDTQYF. The CDR3 DNA sequence: TGTGCCAGCTCACCACCTGGGCAGGGCCGGGGAGATACGCAGTATTTT.

The CDR3 bases are TGTGCCAGCAGTTTATTACAGGGTACTGGCTACACCTTC. Residues: CASSLLQGTGYTF. The V and J genes are TRBV27 and TRBJ1-2; possible D gene TRBD1, 6 bases. The CDR3 runs to 13 residues. V shed 1 base and J shed 7 bases, with 10 bases lying between them. Germline V gene sequence: CDR1 MNHEY, CDR2 SMNVEV (reference sequence).

The genes are TRBV5-1 and TRBJ2-7; D might be TRBD1 (6 bases). Trimming took 0 bases from V and 0 from J, leaving 16 bases between them. The CDR3 covers 17 residues. Germline CDR1 is SGHRS and CDR2 is YFSETQ. The CDR3 protein is CASSLAALTGLSYEQYF. Here the CDR3 DNA reads TGCGCCAGCAGCTTGGCCGCCTTAACAGGGCTCTCCTACGAGCAGTACTTC.

In nucleotides, the CDR3 is TGTGCCAGCAGCTTTTGGGGGGGGAACACTGAAGCTTTCTTT. Protein product: CASSFWGGNTEAFF. This chain links TRBV5-4 with TRBJ1-1; possibly TRBD1 for D (5 bases). Per germline, CDR1 SGHNT and CDR2 YYREEE (reference sequence). This CDR3 is 14 amino acids long. Trimming cost V 2 bases and J 1 base, with 9 bases left between them.

This chain uses TRBV14 with TRBJ2-1; the match to TRBD1 covers 9 bases. There are 15 residues in the CDR3. Germline values: CDR1 SGHDN, CDR2 FVKESK. V was clipped by 4 bases and J by 7 bases; unmatched bases: 8. As DNA, the CDR3 is TGTGCCAGCAGCCTACCACAGGGGGCTTGGAATGAGCAGTTCTTC. It codes for CASSLPQGAWNEQFF.